These 25 T cell receptor beta chains were sequenced from one sample in a study of blood T cell repertoires in COVID-19. Profiling relied on immunoSEQ multiplex PCR, and the TCRdb table lists in-frame clones only, not all of them. Among some 300,000 clones listed, around 89% were seen once. The sequenced material came from peripheral blood. The receptors shown here come from a woman in her 50s with COVID-19, enrolled during active disease.

This chain links TRBV5-4 with TRBJ2-7, with TRBD2 identical over 9 bases. V was pared by 0 bases and J by 0 bases, with 4 bases of the junction left unmatched. Germline CDR1 and CDR2: SGHNT and YYREEE (reference sequence). The CDR3 has 16 residues. Here the CDR3 reads CASSLGGGRGSYEQYF. DNA of the CDR3: TGTGCCAGCAGCTTGGGTGGCGGGAGGGGCTCCTACGAGCAGTACTTC.

V gene TRBV5-6 combines with J gene TRBJ1-4, with unresolved D. In germline, CDR1 is SGHDT, CDR2 YYEEEE. The CDR3 sequence is 13 residues long. V was clipped by 1 base and J by 7 bases, with 8 bases between them. Here the CDR3 reads CASSLHRSEKLFF. The DNA for the CDR3 is TGTGCCAGCAGCTTGCACAGAAGTGAAAAACTGTTTTTT. Full variable domain (rest looked up from reference TRBV5-6 and TRBJ1-4): DAGVTQSPTHLIKTRGQQVTLRCSPKSGHDTVSWYQQALGQGPQFIFQYYEEEERQRGNFPDRFSGHQFPNYSSELNVNALLLGDSALYLCASSLHRSEKLFFGSGTQLSVL.

The chain couples TRBV4-3 to TRBJ2-4; 9 nucleotides match TRBD2. The CDR3 has 17 residues. Unmatched junction bases numbered 13, after V lost 4 bases and J lost 6 bases. Germline-derived CDR1 and CDR2 are LGHNA and YSLEER. CDR3 loop: CASSPRVAGGGGNIQYF. CDR3 nucleotides: TGCGCCAGCAGCCCAAGGGTCGCGGGAGGGGGTGGAAACATTCAGTACTTC.

V is TRBV10-3 and J is TRBJ2-1; a weak D match, TRBD2 (5 bases). This CDR3 region has 15 residues. V gave up 4 bases and J gave up 3 bases, with 13 bases separating them. Germline V gene lookup returns CDR1 ENHRY and CDR2 SYGVKD. The CDR3 is CAISGGFTNYNEQFF. The CDR3 nucleotides are TGTGCCATCAGTGGAGGGTTTACCAACTACAATGAGCAGTTCTTC.

J is TRBJ1-2 and V is TRBV15; tentatively, D is TRBD1 (5 bases). The CDR3 has 15 residues. Looked up from germline, CDR1 is LNHNV and CDR2 is YYDKDF (reference sequence). Trimming took off 0 bases at V and 4 bases at J, with 12 bases between the two ends. The CDR3: CATSRDRARSYGYTF. The CDR3 DNA is TGTGCCACCAGCAGAGACAGGGCTCGGAGCTATGGCTACACCTTC.

The genes are TRBV4-2 and TRBJ2-2; 7 bases map to TRBD2. The junction had 7 bases not matched to a gene; V was cut back by 5 bases and J by 7 bases. CDR3 size: 14 residues. The germline V gene has CDR1 LGHNA and CDR2 YNFKEQ. The chain's CDR3 is CASSSGLGVGELFF. CDR3 DNA sequence: TGTGCCAGCAGCTCCGGACTAGGCGTCGGGGAGCTGTTTTTT.

The chain carries TRBV19 and TRBJ1-3; perhaps TRBD1 as D (6 bases). The CDR3 length is 15 residues. Germline V gene data show CDR1 as LNHDA and CDR2 as SQIVND (reference sequence). V was pared by 6 bases and J by 8 bases, with 20 bases between. The CDR3 DNA follows: TGTGCCAGTAGGCGATTGGACAGCTCCGAGGACACCATATATTTT. Its translation is CASRRLDSSEDTIYF.

DNA for the CDR3: TGTGCCAGTAGTGACCCAGGGACAGACTATGGCTACACCTTC. The encoded protein is CASSDPGTDYGYTF. The chain couples TRBV19 to TRBJ1-2, with 7 bases aligning to TRBD1. The germline V gene encodes CDR1 LNHDA and CDR2 SQIVND (reference sequence). CDR3 size: 14 residues. V was pared by 5 bases and J by 3 bases, with 6 bases of the junction left unmatched.

The rearrangement joins TRBV4-2 to TRBJ2-2, with 9 positions matching TRBD2. Unmatched junction bases numbered 5, after V lost 1 base and J lost 5 bases. This CDR3 has 16 residues. Looked up from germline, CDR1 is LGHNA and CDR2 is YNFKEQ. The CDR3 DNA is TGTGCCAGCAGCCAAGTGGCGGGAGGGCAGACCGGGGAGCTGTTTTTT. This encodes CASSQVAGGQTGELFF.

The V gene is TRBV9, the J gene TRBJ1-4; 7 bases match TRBD1. V was clipped by 7 bases and J by 7 bases; unmatched bases: 13. The germline CDR1 and CDR2 sequences are SGDLS and YYNGEE. The CDR3 is 15 amino acids. CDR3 nucleotide sequence: TGTGCCAGCTCTAACCGGGACAGCCTAAGTGAAAAACTGTTTTTT. This sequence encodes CASSNRDSLSEKLFF.

The chain couples TRBV24-1 to TRBJ1-1; D ambiguous. The CDR3 has 16 residues. Germline CDR1 KGHDR, CDR2 SFDVKD. Between the trimmed V and J ends, which lost 2 bases and 4 bases, there was a span of 16 bases. The DNA for the CDR3 is TGTGCCACCAGTGATTCGACGGGAGCACGGGTCACTGAAGCTTTCTTT. Translating it yields CATSDSTGARVTEAFF.

Only one count was recorded for this clone. The chain links TRBV11-1 to TRBJ1-6; D unresolved. The V gene's germline CDR1 is SGHAT and CDR2 FQDESV (reference sequence). The CDR3 covers 15 residues. Trimming shortened V by 1 base and J by 7 bases, and 11 bases separated the two germline ends. The CDR3 spells CASSLEVGPNSPLHF. CDR3 in DNA: TGTGCCAGCAGCTTAGAGGTTGGGCCGAATTCACCCCTCCACTTT.

V and J are TRBV5-7 and TRBJ1-3; 11 bases are shared with TRBD1. TRBV5-7 is recorded as an ORF, its role being uncertain. The CDR3 length is 16 residues. J lost 4 bases, V lost 4 bases, and 7 bases had no gene match. Here the CDR3 reads CASSPFRDRGGNTIYF. The CDR3 DNA sequence: TGTGCCAGCAGCCCCTTTAGGGACAGGGGGGGAAACACCATATATTTT.

The chain employs TRBV27 and TRBJ2-7, with TRBD1 matching 7 bases. The CDR3 is 13 amino acids. The V gene's germline CDR1 is MNHEY and CDR2 SMNVEV (reference sequence). V lost 5 bases and J lost 1; bases outside the gene matches: 2. Written as DNA, the CDR3 is TGTGCCAGCAGTGGGGGACAGTCCTACGAGCAGTACTTC. Translation: CASSGGQSYEQYF.

As DNA, the CDR3 is TGTGCCAGCAGTTACAGGGGGTCAAGACAGCCCCAGCATTTT. As protein: CASSYRGSRQPQHF. The chain couples TRBV6-2 or TRBV6-3 to TRBJ1-5; maybe TRBD1 (6 bases). The CDR3 is made up of 14 amino acids. Germline V gene sequence: CDR1 MNHEY, CDR2 SVGEGT. V shed 2 bases and J shed 7 bases, with 12 bases lying between them.

The rearrangement links TRBV6-5 to TRBJ1-1, with D possibly being TRBD1 (5 bases). CDR1 MNHEY and CDR2 SVGAGI come from the germline V gene. V was cut by 1 base and J by 1 base, with 13 bases left in between. CDR3 length: 16 residues. CDR3 amino acids: CASSYYMDKKNTEAFF. The CDR3 DNA reads as TGTGCCAGCAGTTACTACATGGACAAGAAGAACACTGAAGCTTTCTTT.

In this sample, this clone turned up once. The V call is TRBV6-6, the J call TRBJ2-7, with 8 nucleotides matching TRBD1. CDR1 and CDR2 (germline): MNHNY, SVGAGI (reference sequence). J was trimmed by 5 bases and V by 6 bases; bases with no gene match: 15. This CDR3 has 16 amino acids. The CDR3 here is CASRIPGGEKGNEQYF. CDR3 DNA sequence: TGTGCCAGCAGAATTCCAGGGGGCGAAAAGGGGAACGAGCAGTACTTC.

The J gene is TRBJ2-5, the V gene TRBV27; D is possibly TRBD2 (6 bases). Trimming took off 4 bases at V and 1 base at J, with 16 bases between the two ends. CDR3 length: 16 residues. Germline CDR1 MNHEY, CDR2 SMNVEV (reference sequence). The CDR3, as DNA: TGTGCCAGCAGTTCGTCGGGGGTATCTGGCCAAGAGACCCAGTACTTC. Protein: CASSSSGVSGQETQYF.

This rearrangement joins TRBV25-1 to TRBJ1-4; TRBD1 agrees at 9 bases. The ends lost 1 base at V and 8 bases at J; junction bases unmatched: 11. There are 17 residues in the CDR3. Germline V gives CDR1 MGHDK, CDR2 SYGVNS. The CDR3: CASSESYRGRSGEKLFF. The DNA for the CDR3 is TGTGCCAGCAGTGAATCTTACAGGGGGCGAAGTGGCGAAAAACTGTTTTTT. Together with reference TRBV25-1 and TRBJ1-4, the CDR3 gives the full variable domain: EADIYQTPRYLVIGTGKKITLECSQTMGHDKMYWYQQDPGMELHLIHYSYGVNSTEKGDLSSESTVSRIRTEHFPLTLESARPSHTSQYLCASSESYRGRSGEKLFFGSGTQLSVL.

This clone has only one observation. The V call is TRBV6-5, the J call TRBJ1-1; 9 bases line up with TRBD1. The CDR3 loop spans 15 amino acids. Germline loops: CDR1 MNHEY, CDR2 SVGAGI. V lost 6 bases to trimming and J lost 4 bases; unmatched junction nucleotides: 9. This CDR3 reads CASSRNGQGLTEAFF. CDR3 bases: TGTGCCAGCAGCCGAAACGGACAGGGGCTCACTGAAGCTTTCTTT.

The gene calls are TRBV6-1 and TRBJ1-4; maybe TRBD1 (5 bases). Germline V gene lookup returns CDR1 MNHNS and CDR2 SASEGT. This CDR3 is 17 amino acids long. With 3 bases removed from V and 0 bases from J, the gap between germline ends came to 14 bases. The CDR3 DNA reads as TGTGCCAGCAGTGACGGGCAGGGATGGGCAACTAATGAAAAACTGTTTTTT. The encoded protein is CASSDGQGWATNEKLFF.

The chain joins TRBV18 to TRBJ1-4, with 10 positions matching TRBD1. V lost 4 bases, J lost 8 bases, and 13 bases stayed unmatched. Germline V gene sequence: CDR1 KGHSH, CDR2 LQKENI. The CDR3 spans 17 residues. The CDR3 coding sequence is TGTGCCAGCTCACGAACGGACAGGGGGGTCCTCATCGAAAAACTGTTTTTT. It codes for CASSRTDRGVLIEKLFF.

The rearrangement links TRBV6-5 to TRBJ2-7, with 7 bases matching TRBD2. The germline gives CDR1 MNHEY, CDR2 SVGAGI. Trimming cost V 6 bases and J 3 bases; bases outside gene matches: 8. The CDR3 covers 14 residues. The CDR3 sequence is CASRLSGGVYEQYF. The CDR3 bases are TGTGCCAGCAGACTCTCGGGGGGAGTCTACGAGCAGTACTTC.

The chain couples TRBV19 to TRBJ1-1, with TRBD1 as a possible D gene (6 bases). This CDR3 is 13 amino acids long. The V gene lost 7 bases and the J gene lost 1 base, with 10 bases spanning the gap. CDR1 and CDR2 (germline): LNHDA, SQIVND (reference sequence). CDR3 region: CASKAGANTEAFF. Here the CDR3 DNA reads TGTGCCAGTAAGGCAGGGGCGAACACTGAAGCTTTCTTT.

The CDR3 DNA follows: TGTGCCAGCAGACTGAACAGGGTTAGCAATCAGCCCCAGCATTTT. Translating gives CASRLNRVSNQPQHF. V usage is TRBV2 and J usage is TRBJ1-5; a weak D match, TRBD1 (6 bases). The CDR3 has 15 residues. Germline CDR1 is SNHLY and CDR2 is FYNNEI. Trimming left V 6 bases short and J 0 bases short, with 12 bases between.